A selection of T cell receptor beta chains follows, all from one sample in a study of shared clonotypes between healthy human individuals. Measured with immunoSEQ multiplex PCR; TCRdb has only the in-frame clones, and not every one. The top ten hold 0.3% to 0.45% of the sample, which has fewer than 3 million clones, about 90% seen once. What was sequenced was naive CD4+ T cells from PBMCs. These receptors were collected from a man younger than 35 in good health. Some clones in this sample may be carry-over from other donors' samples. The CDR3 runs from the conserved cysteine through the conserved F or W. The order of the fields is J gene, D gene, V gene, CDR3 DNA, CDR3 protein. A D gene is named only where the DNA matches it firmly.

TRBJ2-7	NA	TRBV28	TGTGCCAGCAGTTTGACGTACGAGCAGTACTTC	CASSLTYEQYF
TRBJ1-3	NA	TRBV7-2	TGTGCCAGCAGTACAGCGACGGGCTCTGGAAACACCATATATTTT	CASSTATGSGNTIYF
TRBJ1-5	NA	TRBV7-3	TGTGCCAGCAGCTCCCTCGGCGCGGGCAATCAGCCCCAGCATTTT	CASSSLGAGNQPQHF
TRBJ2-7	NA	TRBV11-1	TGTGCCAGCAGCTTGGGCTCCTGGGCGGTGGACTCCTACGAGCAGTACTTC	CASSLGSWAVDSYEQYF
TRBJ2-5	NA	TRBV5-4	TGTGCCAGCAGCTTCGGACACGTAGAGACCCAGTACTTC	CASSFGHVETQYF
TRBJ2-2	NA	TRBV29-1	TGCAGCGTTGAAGAGTGGATGGGCACCGGGGAGCTGTTTTTT	CSVEEWMGTGELFF
TRBJ1-5	NA	TRBV29-1	TGCAGCGTTGGCGCGAGGGGTCAGCCCCAGCATTTT	CSVGARGQPQHF
TRBJ1-2	NA	TRBV2	TGTGCCAGCAGTGAATCAGTCAACTATGGCTACACCTTC	CASSESVNYGYTF
TRBJ2-2	NA	TRBV9	TGTGCCAGCAGGGCGGGCGGGGGACACGAAGACACCGGGGAGCTGTTTTTT	CASRAGGGHEDTGELFF
TRBJ2-2	TRBD2	TRBV7-3	TGTGCCAGCAGCTTAATCGGCGGGAGGGCCACCGGGGAGCTGTTTTTT	CASSLIGGRATGELFF
TRBJ2-4	TRBD2	TRBV25-1	TGTGCCAGCTCCGGGACTAGCGGGCTCGGGGACATTCAGTACTTC	CASSGTSGLGDIQYF
TRBJ1-3	NA	TRBV2	TGTGCCAGCAGTTCCGGCCAGACACGGTGGGAGGACACCATATATTTT	CASSSGQTRWEDTIYF
TRBJ1-5	NA	TRBV12-1	TGTGCCAGCAGCCCCGTGGTACAAGGATATAGCAATCAGCCCCAGCATTTT	CASSPVVQGYSNQPQHF
TRBJ2-2	NA	TRBV6-5	TGTGCCAGCAGTTACTCGGGGACGTCCGCCGGGGAGCTGTTTTTT	CASSYSGTSAGELFF
TRBJ2-7	NA	TRBV30	TGTGCCTGGAGTGGGCCGGGACTGGGGCAACACGAGCAGTACTTC	CAWSGPGLGQHEQYF
TRBJ1-5	NA	TRBV4-1	TGCGCCAGCAGCCAAGTCCAACAGAGCTATCAGCCCCAGCATTTT	CASSQVQQSYQPQHF
TRBJ2-7	NA	TRBV25-1	TGTGCCAGCAGTGAATATCGGACAGCATACGAGCAGTACTTC	CASSEYRTAYEQYF
TRBJ1-4	NA	TRBV27	TGTGCCAGCAGAAGGTCCTCAACTAATGAAAAACTGTTTTTT	CASRRSSTNEKLFF
TRBJ2-7	NA	TRBV2	TGTGCCAGCAATGGGGATATACGCTACGAGCAGTACTTC	CASNGDIRYEQYF
TRBJ2-7	NA	TRBV10-3	TGTGCCGCCCGACGGGGGAACGGTTTCTACGAGCAGTACTTC	CAARRGNGFYEQYF
TRBJ2-5	NA	TRBV4-2	TGTGCCAGCAGCCAAGATCGTCAGGGCCGGGAGACCCAGTACTTC	CASSQDRQGRETQYF
TRBJ2-2	TRBD2	TRBV11-2	TGTGCCAGCAGCCCCGAAATAGCGGGAAGGTACACCGGGGAGCTGTTTTTT	CASSPEIAGRYTGELFF
TRBJ1-2	TRBD1	TRBV4-2	TGTGCCAGCAGCCGTGCTGATAGGGACAGCTATGGCTACACCTTC	CASSRADRDSYGYTF
TRBJ1-1	NA	TRBV5-1	TGCGCCAGCAGTCAGAGAGCAGGAGGCACTGAAGCTTTCTTT	CASSQRAGGTEAFF
TRBJ2-1	TRBD2	TRBV6-6	TGTGCCAGCAGTTACTCGTTAGCGGGAGGTAGTAATGAGCAGTTCTTC	CASSYSLAGGSNEQFF
TRBJ2-1	NA	TRBV21-1	TGTGCCAGCAGGGACCGGACTAGCGGGAGGTACAATGAGCAGTTCTTC	CASRDRTSGRYNEQFF
TRBJ1-4	NA	TRBV19	TGTGCCAGTAGTACCCACAGTCCAACTAATGAAAAACTGTTTTTT	CASSTHSPTNEKLFF
TRBJ1-5	NA	TRBV4-1	TGCGCCAGCTCCGCCATGGGATATAGCAATCAGCCCCAGCATTTT	CASSAMGYSNQPQHF
TRBJ1-2	TRBD1	TRBV6-5	TGTGCCAGCAGGGACAGGCGCTATGGCTACACCTTC	CASRDRRYGYTF
TRBJ1-5	NA	TRBV2	TGTGCCAGCAGTCAGAGCAATCAGCCCCAGCATTTT	CASSQSNQPQHF
TRBJ2-3	NA	TRBV29-1	TGCAGCGTGGGTAGCGGAATCACAGATACGCAGTATTTT	CSVGSGITDTQYF
TRBJ1-4	NA	TRBV30	TGTGCCTGGAGTGGAACTAAAAGGGAAAAACTGTTTTTT	CAWSGTKREKLFF